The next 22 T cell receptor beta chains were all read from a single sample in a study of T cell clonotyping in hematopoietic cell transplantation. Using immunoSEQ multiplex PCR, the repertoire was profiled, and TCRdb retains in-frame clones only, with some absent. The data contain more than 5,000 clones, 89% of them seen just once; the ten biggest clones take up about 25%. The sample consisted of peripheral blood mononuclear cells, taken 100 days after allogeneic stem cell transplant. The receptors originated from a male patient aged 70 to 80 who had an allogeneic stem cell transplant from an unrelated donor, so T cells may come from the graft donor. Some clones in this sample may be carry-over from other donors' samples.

CDR3 nucleotides: TGTGCCAGCAGCTTAGGTCCGGGGGCGCAGGATGGCTACACCTTC. It codes for CASSLGPGAQDGYTF. The chain joins TRBV7-8 to TRBJ1-2, with D perhaps TRBD1 (6 bases). V lost 1 base and J lost 6, with 15 bases in between. Germline V CDR1 and CDR2: SGHVS, FQNEAQ. The CDR3 is made up of 15 amino acids.

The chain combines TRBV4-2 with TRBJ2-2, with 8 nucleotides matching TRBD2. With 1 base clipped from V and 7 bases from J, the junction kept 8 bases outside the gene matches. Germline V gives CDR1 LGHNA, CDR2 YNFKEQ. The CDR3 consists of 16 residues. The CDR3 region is CASSQGSGGPGGELFF. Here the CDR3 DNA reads TGTGCCAGCAGCCAAGGGTCGGGAGGGCCAGGCGGGGAGCTGTTTTTT.

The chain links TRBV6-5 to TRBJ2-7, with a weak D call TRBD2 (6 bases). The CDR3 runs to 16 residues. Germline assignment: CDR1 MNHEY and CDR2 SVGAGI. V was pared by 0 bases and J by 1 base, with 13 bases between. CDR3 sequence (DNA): TGTGCCAGCAGTTACTCGGGGCGGGGAGCTTCCTACGAGCAGTACTTC. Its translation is CASSYSGRGASYEQYF.

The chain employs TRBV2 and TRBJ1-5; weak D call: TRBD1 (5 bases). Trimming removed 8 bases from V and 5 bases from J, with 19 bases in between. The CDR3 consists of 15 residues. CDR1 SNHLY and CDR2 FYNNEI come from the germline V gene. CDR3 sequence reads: CASGEQGGSDQPQHF. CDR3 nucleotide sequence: TGTGCCAGCGGGGAGCAGGGAGGGTCGGATCAGCCCCAGCATTTT.

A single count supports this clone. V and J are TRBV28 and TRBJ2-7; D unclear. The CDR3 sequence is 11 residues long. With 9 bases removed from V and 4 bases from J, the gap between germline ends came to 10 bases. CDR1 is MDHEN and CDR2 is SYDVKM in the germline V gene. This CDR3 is CASATIYEQYF. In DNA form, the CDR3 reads TGTGCCAGTGCGACAATATACGAGCAGTACTTC.

CDR3 nucleotides: TGTGCCAGCAGCTTAGGGACGGCGCCTTCTTATGGCTACACCTTC. This translates into CASSLGTAPSYGYTF. The V and J genes are TRBV7-6 and TRBJ1-2; D call uncertain. The CDR3 runs to 15 residues. Trimming removed 1 base from V and 5 bases from J, with 14 bases in between. Germline V CDR1 and CDR2: SGHVS, FNYEAQ.

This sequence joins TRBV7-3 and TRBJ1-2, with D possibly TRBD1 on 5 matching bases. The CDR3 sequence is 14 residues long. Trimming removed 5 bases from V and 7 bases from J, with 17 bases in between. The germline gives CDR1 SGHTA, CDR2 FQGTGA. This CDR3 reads CASSPGTVRGGYTF. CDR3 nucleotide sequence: TGTGCCAGCAGCCCCGGGACGGTCCGGGGTGGCTACACCTTC.

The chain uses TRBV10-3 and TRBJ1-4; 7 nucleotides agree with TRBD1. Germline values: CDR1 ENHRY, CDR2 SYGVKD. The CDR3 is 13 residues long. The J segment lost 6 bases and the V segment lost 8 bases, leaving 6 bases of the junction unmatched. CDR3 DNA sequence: TGTGCCATCCGACAGGGAGTATATGAAAAACTGTTTTTT. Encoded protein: CAIRQGVYEKLFF.

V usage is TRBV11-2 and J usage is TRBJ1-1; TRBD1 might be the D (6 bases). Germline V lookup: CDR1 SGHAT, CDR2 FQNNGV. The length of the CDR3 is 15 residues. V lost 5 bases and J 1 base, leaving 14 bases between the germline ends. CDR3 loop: CASSGGGGENTEAFF. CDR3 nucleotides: TGTGCCAGCAGCGGTGGAGGGGGGGAGAACACTGAAGCTTTCTTT.

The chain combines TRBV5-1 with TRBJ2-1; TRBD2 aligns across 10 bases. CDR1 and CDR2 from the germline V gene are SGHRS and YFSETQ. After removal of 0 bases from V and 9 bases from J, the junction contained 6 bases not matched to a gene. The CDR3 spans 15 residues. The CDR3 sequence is CASSLVTSGIGEQFF. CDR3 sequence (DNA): TGCGCCAGCAGCTTGGTAACTAGCGGGATTGGTGAGCAGTTCTTC.

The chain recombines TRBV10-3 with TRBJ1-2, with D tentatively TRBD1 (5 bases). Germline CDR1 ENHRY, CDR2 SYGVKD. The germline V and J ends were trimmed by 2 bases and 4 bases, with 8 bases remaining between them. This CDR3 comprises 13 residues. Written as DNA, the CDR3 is TGTGCCATCAGTGAGGCGACAGTCTATGGCTACACCTTC. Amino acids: CAISEATVYGYTF.

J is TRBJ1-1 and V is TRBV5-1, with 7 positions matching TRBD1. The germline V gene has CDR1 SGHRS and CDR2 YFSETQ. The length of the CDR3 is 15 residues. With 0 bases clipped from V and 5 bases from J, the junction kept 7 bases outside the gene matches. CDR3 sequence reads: CASSLDGRGGTEAFF. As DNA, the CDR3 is TGCGCCAGCAGCTTGGATGGCAGGGGGGGGACTGAAGCTTTCTTT.

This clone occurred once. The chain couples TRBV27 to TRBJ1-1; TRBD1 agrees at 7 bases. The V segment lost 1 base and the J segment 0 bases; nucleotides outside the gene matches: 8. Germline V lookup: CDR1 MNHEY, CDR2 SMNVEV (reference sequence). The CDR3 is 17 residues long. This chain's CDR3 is CASSLFGQVRMNTEAFF. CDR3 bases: TGTGCCAGCAGTTTATTCGGACAGGTTCGCATGAACACTGAAGCTTTCTTT.

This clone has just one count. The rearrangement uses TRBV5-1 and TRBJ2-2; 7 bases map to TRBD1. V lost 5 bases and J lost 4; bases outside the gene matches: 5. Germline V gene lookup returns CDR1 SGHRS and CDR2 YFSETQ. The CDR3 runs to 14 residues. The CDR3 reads CASRGQAVTGELFF. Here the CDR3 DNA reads TGCGCCAGCAGAGGACAGGCGGTCACCGGGGAGCTGTTTTTT. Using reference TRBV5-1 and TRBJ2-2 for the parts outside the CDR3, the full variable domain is KAGVTQTPRYLIKTRGQQVTLSCSPISGHRSVSWYQQTPGQGLQFLFEYFSETQRNKGNFPGRFSGRQFSNSRSEMNVSTLELGDSALYLCASRGQAVTGELFFGEGSRLTVL.

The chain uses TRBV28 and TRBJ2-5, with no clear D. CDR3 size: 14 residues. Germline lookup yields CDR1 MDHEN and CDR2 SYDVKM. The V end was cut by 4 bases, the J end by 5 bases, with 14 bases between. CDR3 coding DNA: TGTGCCAGCAGTTCTCTGTTTGTAGGGGAGACCCAGTACTTC. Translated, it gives CASSSLFVGETQYF.

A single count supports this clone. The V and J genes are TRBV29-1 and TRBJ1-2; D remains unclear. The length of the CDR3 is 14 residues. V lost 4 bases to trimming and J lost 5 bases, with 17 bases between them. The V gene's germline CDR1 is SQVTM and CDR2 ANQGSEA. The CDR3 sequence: CSVGSQPEAYGYTF. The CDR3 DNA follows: TGCAGCGTTGGTTCGCAGCCGGAGGCGTATGGCTACACCTTC.

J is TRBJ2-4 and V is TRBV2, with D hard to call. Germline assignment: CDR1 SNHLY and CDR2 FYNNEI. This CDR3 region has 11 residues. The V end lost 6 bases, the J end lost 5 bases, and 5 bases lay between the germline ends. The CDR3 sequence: CASRNQNIQYF. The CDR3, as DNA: TGTGCCAGCAGGAACCAAAACATTCAGTACTTC.

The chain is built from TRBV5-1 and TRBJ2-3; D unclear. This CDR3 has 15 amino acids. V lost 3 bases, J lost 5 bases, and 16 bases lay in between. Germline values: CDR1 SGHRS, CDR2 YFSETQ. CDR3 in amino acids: CASSSTPLGLDTQYF. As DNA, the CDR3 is TGCGCCAGCAGCTCGACCCCTCTAGGATTAGATACGCAGTATTTT.

The CDR3, as DNA: TGCGCCAGCAGCGCCTCTGGCGGGAGTGGGGAGCAGTACTTC. Translation: CASSASGGSGEQYF. V is TRBV5-1 and J is TRBJ2-7; the match to TRBD2 covers 7 bases. The CDR3 runs to 14 residues. The germline CDR1 and CDR2 sequences are SGHRS and YFSETQ. After removal of 4 bases from V and 7 bases from J, the junction contained 11 bases not matched to a gene.

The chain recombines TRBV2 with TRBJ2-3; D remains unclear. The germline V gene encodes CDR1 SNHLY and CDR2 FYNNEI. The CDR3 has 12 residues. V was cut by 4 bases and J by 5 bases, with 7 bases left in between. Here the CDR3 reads CASSALLDTQYF. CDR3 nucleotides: TGTGCCAGCAGTGCTTTGTTAGATACGCAGTATTTT.

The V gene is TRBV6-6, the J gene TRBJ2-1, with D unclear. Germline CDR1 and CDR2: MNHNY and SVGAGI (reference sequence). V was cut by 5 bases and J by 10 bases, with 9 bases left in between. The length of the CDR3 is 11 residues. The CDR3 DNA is TGTGCCAGCAGTGGCTTAAAAGAGCAGTTCTTC. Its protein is CASSGLKEQFF.

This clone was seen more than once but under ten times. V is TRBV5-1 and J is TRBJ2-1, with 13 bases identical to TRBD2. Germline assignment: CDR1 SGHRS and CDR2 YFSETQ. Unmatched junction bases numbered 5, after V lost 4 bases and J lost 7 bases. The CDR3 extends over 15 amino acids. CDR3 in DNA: TGCGCCAGCAGCCAACTAGCGGGAGGGTTAAATGAGCAGTTCTTC. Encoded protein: CASSQLAGGLNEQFF.